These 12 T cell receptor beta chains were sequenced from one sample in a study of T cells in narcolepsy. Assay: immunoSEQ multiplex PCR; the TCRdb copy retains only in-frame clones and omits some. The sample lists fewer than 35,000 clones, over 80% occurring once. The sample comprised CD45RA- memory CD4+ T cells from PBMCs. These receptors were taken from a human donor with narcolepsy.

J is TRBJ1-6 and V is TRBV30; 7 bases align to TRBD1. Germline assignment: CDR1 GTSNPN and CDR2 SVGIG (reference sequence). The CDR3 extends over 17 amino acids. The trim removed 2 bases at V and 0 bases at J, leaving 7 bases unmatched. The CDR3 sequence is CAWSLDRPSSYNSPLHF. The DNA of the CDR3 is TGTGCCTGGAGTCTGGACAGGCCAAGCTCCTATAATTCACCCCTCCACTTT. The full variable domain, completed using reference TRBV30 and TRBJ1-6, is SQTIHQWPATLVQPVGSPLSLECTVEGTSNPNLYWYRQAAGRGLQLLFYSVGIGQISSEVPQNLSASRPQDRQFILSSKKLLLSDSGFYLCAWSLDRPSSYNSPLHFGNGTRLTVT.

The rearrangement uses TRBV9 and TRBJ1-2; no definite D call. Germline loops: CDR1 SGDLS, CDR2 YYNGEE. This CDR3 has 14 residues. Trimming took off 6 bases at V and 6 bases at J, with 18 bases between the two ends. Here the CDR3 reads CASTLRAQKNGYTF. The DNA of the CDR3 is TGTGCCAGCACCCTTCGGGCCCAGAAGAATGGCTACACCTTC. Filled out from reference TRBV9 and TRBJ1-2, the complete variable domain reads DSGVTQTPKHLITATGQRVTLRCSPRSGDLSVYWYQQSLDQGLQFLIQYYNGEERAKGNILERFSAQQFPDLHSELNLSSLELGDSALYFCASTLRAQKNGYTFGSGTRLTVV.

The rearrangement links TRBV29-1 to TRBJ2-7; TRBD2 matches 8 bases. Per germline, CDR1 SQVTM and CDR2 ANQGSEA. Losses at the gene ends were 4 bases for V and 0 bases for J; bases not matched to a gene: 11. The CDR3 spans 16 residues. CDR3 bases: TGCAGCGTTGGACTCTCTACGGGGGGGAGCTCCTACGAGCAGTACTTC. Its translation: CSVGLSTGGSSYEQYF.

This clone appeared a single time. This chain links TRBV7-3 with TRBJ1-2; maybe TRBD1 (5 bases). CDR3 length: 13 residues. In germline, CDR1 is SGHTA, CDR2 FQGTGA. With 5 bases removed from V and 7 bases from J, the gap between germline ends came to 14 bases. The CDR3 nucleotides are TGTGCCAGCAGCCTCATAGGGGAGGGTGGCTACACCTTC. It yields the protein CASSLIGEGGYTF.

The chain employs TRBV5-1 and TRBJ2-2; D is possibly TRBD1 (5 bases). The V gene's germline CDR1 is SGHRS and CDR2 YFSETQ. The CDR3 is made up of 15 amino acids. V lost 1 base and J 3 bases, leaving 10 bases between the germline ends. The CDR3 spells CASSLTRVDTGELFF. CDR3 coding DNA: TGCGCCAGCAGCTTGACCAGGGTAGACACCGGGGAGCTGTTTTTT.

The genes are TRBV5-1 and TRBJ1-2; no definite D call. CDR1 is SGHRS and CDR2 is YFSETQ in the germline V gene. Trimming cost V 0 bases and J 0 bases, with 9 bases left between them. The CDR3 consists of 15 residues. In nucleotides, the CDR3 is TGCGCCAGCAGCTTGGCTGACAAGCCTAACTATGGCTACACCTTC. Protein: CASSLADKPNYGYTF. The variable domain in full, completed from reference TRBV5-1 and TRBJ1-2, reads KAGVTQTPRYLIKTRGQQVTLSCSPISGHRSVSWYQQTPGQGLQFLFEYFSETQRNKGNFPGRFSGRQFSNSRSEMNVSTLELGDSALYLCASSLADKPNYGYTFGSGTRLTVV.

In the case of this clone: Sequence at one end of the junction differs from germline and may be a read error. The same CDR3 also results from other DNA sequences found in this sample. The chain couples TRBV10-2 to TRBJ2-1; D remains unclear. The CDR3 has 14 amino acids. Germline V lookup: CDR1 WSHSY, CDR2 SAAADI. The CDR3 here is CASSVASSYNEQFF. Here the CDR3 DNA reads TGCGCCAGTAGTGTCGCAAGCTCCTACAATGAGCAGTTCTTC.

The CDR3 DNA sequence: TGTGCCAGTAGTATAGGGGGATCAGATACGCAGTATTTT. Amino acid sequence: CASSIGGSDTQYF. The rearrangement joins TRBV19 to TRBJ2-3, with no clear D. CDR1 is LNHDA, CDR2 SQIVND, per germline (reference sequence). The germline V and J ends were trimmed by 1 base and 4 bases, with 6 bases remaining between them. The CDR3 runs to 13 residues. Based on the CDR3 plus reference TRBV19 and TRBJ2-3, the full variable domain is DGGITQSPKYLFRKEGQNVTLSCEQNLNHDAMYWYRQDPGQGLRLIYYSQIVNDFQKGDIAEGYSVSREKKESFPLTVTSAQKNPTAFYLCASSIGGSDTQYFGPGTRLTVL.

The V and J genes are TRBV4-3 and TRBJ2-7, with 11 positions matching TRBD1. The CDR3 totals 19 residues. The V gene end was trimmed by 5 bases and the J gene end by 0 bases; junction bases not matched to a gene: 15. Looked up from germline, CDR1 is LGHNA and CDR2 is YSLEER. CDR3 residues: CASSEGHPKGQGVSYEQYF. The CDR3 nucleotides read TGCGCCAGCAGCGAAGGACACCCGAAGGGACAGGGGGTCTCCTACGAGCAGTACTTC.

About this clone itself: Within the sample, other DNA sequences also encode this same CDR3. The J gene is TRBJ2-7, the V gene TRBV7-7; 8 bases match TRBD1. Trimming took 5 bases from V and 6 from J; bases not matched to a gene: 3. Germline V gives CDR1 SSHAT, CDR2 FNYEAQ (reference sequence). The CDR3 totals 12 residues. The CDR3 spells CASSLQGGEQYF. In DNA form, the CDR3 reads TGTGCCAGCAGCCTACAGGGGGGCGAGCAGTACTTC. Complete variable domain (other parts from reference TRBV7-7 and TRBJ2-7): GAGVSQSPRYKVTKRGQDVTLRCDPISSHATLYWYQQALGQGPEFLTYFNYEAQPDKSGLPSDRFSAERPEGSISTLTIQRTEQRDSAMYRCASSLQGGEQYFGPGTRLTVT.

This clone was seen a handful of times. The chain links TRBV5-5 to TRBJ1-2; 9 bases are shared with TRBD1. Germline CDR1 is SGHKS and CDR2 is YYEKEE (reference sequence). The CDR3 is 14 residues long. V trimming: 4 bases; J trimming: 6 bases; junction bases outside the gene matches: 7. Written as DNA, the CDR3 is TGTGCCAGCAGCATGACACAGGGGGCAGATGGCTACACCTTC. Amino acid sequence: CASSMTQGADGYTF.

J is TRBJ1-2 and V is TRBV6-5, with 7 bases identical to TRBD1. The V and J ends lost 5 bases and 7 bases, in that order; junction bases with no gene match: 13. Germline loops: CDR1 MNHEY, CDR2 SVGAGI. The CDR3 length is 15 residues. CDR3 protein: CASSPVNDRAGGYTF. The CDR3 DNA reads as TGTGCCAGCAGTCCGGTAAACGACAGGGCTGGTGGCTACACCTTC.